This T cell receptor (beta chain) was captured by sequencing in a study of technical replicates of blood from several donors. The CDR3 extends over 13 amino acids. CDR1 and CDR2 from the germline V gene are LGHNA and YNFKEQ. Trimming pared 3 bases from V and 8 bases from J, leaving 11 bases between. TCRdb's table, derived via immunoSEQ multiplex PCR, lists solely in-frame clones and lacks some. This sample has 70,000 to 95,000 clones, with roughly 94% found just once. Specimen: T cells isolated from PBMCs. The TCR sequence derives from a human donor in good health. This chain links TRBV4-2 with TRBJ2-1; unclear D gene. CDR3 protein: CASSHLAAHEQFF. CDR3 in DNA: TGTGCCAGCAGCCATCTTGCGGCCCATGAGCAGTTCTTC.